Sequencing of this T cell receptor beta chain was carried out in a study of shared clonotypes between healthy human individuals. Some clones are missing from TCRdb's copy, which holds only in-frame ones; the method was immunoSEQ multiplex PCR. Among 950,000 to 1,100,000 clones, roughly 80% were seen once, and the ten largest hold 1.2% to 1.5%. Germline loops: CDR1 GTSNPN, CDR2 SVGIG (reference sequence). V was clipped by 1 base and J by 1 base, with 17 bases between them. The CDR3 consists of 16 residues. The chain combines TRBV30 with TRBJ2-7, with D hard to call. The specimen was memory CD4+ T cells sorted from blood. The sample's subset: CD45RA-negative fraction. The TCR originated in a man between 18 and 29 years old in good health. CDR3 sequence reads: CAWSEGRSSLSYEQYF. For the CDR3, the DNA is TGTGCCTGGAGTGAGGGTCGCAGTAGCCTTTCCTACGAGCAGTACTTC.